What follows is one TCR beta chain and its context. Its specificity is unknown. This sample was included in a study of vaccination and CD4 T cells after COVID-19. Stated treatment: roughly nine-day PBMC culture with coronavirus spike peptide pools or control peptides (ViraFEST assay). The unexposed donor gave CD4+ T cells before the COVID-19 pandemic (2011-2018). The V gene's germline CDR1 is MGHDK and CDR2 SYGVNS. This CDR3 region has 17 residues. V was trimmed by 4 bases and J by 5 bases, leaving 22 bases between them. Once obtained from cultured CD4+ T cells, the DNA was sequenced using the Oncomine TCR Beta short-read assay. After culture, CD4+ T cells served as the source for genomic DNA extraction. One entry per CDR3 protein, called by TCRdb with MiXCR from the PCR reads. The table lists 8,000 to 10,000 distinct CDR3 sequences, about two fifths of them singletons, with under 30% in the top ten.

The specimen sequenced was CD4+ T cells from blood, cultured in vitro. The receptor's source is a human donor in good health. This chain links TRBV25-1 with TRBJ2-3, with D perhaps TRBD1 or TRBD2 (5 bases each). CDR3 in amino acids: CASSGGGGPLGGDTQYF. In DNA, the CDR3 is TGTGCCAGCAGTGGGGGTGGGGGACCCCTCGGAGGAGATACGCAGTATTTT. The variable domain in full, completed from reference TRBV25-1 and TRBJ2-3, reads EADIYQTPRYLVIGTGKKITLECSQTMGHDKMYWYQQDPGMELHLIHYSYGVNSTEKGDLSSESTVSRIRTEHFPLTLESARPSHTSQYLCASSGGGGPLGGDTQYFGPGTRLTVL.